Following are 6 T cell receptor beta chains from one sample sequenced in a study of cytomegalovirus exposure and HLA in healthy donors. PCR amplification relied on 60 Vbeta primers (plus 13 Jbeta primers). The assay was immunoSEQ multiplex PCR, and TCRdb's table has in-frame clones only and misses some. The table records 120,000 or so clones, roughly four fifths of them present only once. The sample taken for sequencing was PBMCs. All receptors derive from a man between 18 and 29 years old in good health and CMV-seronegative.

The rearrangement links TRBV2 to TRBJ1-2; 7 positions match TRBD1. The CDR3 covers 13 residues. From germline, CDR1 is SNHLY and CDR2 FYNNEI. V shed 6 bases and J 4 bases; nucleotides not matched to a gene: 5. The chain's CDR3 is CASRGQALYGYTF. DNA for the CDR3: TGTGCCAGCAGAGGACAGGCTCTCTATGGCTACACCTTC.

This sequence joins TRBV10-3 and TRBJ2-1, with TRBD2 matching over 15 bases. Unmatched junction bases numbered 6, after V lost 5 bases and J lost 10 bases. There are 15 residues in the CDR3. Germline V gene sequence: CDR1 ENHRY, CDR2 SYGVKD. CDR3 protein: CAISWTSGGVGEQFF. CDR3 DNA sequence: TGTGCCATCAGTTGGACTAGCGGGGGGGTAGGGGAGCAGTTCTTC.

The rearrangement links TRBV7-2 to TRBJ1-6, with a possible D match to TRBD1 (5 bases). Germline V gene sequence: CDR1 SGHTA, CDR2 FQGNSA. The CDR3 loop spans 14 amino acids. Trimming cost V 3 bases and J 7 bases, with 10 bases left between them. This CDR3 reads CASSLEGPNSPLHF. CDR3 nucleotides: TGTGCCAGCAGCTTGGAGGGGCCAAATTCACCCCTCCACTTT.

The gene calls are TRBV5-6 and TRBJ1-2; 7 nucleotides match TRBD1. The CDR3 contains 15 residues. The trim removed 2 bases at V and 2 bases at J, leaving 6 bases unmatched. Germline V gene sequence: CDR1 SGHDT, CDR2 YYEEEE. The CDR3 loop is CASSFGQDKNYGYTF. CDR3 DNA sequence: TGTGCCAGCAGCTTTGGACAGGACAAAAACTATGGCTACACCTTC.

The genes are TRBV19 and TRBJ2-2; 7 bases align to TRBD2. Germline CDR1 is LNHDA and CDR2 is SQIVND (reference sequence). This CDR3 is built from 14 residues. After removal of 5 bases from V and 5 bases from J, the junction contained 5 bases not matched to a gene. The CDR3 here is CASSLGGMTGELFF. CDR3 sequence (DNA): TGTGCCAGTAGTTTGGGGGGGATGACCGGGGAGCTGTTTTTT.

CDR3 protein: CASSPGGPADYEQYF. CDR3 coding DNA: TGTGCCAGCAGCCCAGGGGGGCCCGCGGACTACGAGCAGTACTTC. The V call is TRBV7-8, the J call TRBJ2-7; weak D call: TRBD1 (7 bases). The CDR3 has 15 amino acids. V shed 5 bases and J shed 3 bases, with 17 bases lying between them. The V gene's germline CDR1 is SGHVS and CDR2 FQNEAQ.